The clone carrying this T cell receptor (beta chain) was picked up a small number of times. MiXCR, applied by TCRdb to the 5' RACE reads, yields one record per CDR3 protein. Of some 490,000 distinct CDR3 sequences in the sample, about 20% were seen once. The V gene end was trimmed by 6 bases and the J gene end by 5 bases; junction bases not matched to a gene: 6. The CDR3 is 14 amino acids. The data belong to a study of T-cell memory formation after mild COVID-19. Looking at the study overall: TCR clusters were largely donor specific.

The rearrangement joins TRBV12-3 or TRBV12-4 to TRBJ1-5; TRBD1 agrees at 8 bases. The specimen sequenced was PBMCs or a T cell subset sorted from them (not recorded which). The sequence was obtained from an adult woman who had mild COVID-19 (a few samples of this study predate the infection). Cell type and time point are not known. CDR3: CASRPDRGYQPQHF. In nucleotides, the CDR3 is TGTGCCAGCAGACCTGACAGGGGATATCAGCCCCAGCATTTT.